The T cell receptor (beta chain) described here comes from a study of vaccination and CD4 T cells after COVID-19. Comment on this clonotype: Its target is not known.

J was trimmed by 5 bases and V by 3 bases; bases with no gene match: 20. The CDR3 covers 19 residues. CDR1 is DFQATT and CDR2 is SNEGSKA in the germline V gene (reference sequence). The study sequenced cultured CD4+ T cell DNA using the Oncomine TCR Beta short-read assay. Cultures of CD4+ T cells served as the source for extracting genomic DNA. A single record per CDR3 protein comes from TCRdb applying MiXCR to the PCR reads. Seen here are about 16,000 distinct CDR3 sequences, approximately 54% observed once, and the top ten hold around 7.4%. The treatment is: roughly ten-day PBMC culture with coronavirus spike peptide pools or control peptides (ViraFEST assay). In the ViraFEST assay, peptide-pool expansion preceded TCR sequencing of expanded clonotypes.

The sample was CD4+ T cells from blood, cultured in vitro. This sequence joins TRBV20-1 and TRBJ2-5; 11 bases are shared with TRBD1. This sequence originates from a human donor who had recovered from COVID-19. CDR3 amino acids: CSASTPGQGAIWGGETQYF. As DNA, the CDR3 is TGCAGTGCTAGCACACCAGGACAGGGGGCGATTTGGGGTGGGGAGACCCAGTACTTC.